A selection of T cell receptor beta chains follows, all from one sample in a study of regulatory T cells in long-lasting Graves disease. Each CDR3 protein gets one entry after TCRdb re-called the multiplex PCR reads with MiXCR. The sample records roughly 450,000 distinct CDR3 sequences, approximately 23% being singletons. The material sequenced was peripheral blood mononuclear cells (PBMCs), taken when the disease was refractory, from a patient treated with antithyroid drugs. The receptors here all came from a female donor with Graves disease. Both conserved end residues are part of each CDR3. A D gene is named only where the DNA matches it firmly. Clone size is not always given. Where it is, it says once, few, many or a class for expanded clones.

j_gene | v_gene | abundance | d_gene | CDR3aa | CDR3nt
TRBJ2-7 | TRBV6-1 | many | TRBD1 | CASRRGQGAGEQYF | TGTGCCAGCCGGAGGGGACAGGGGGCGGGCGAGCAGTACTTC
TRBJ2-7 | TRBV2 | . | . | CASSPGPLTQQYF | TGTGCCAGCTCCCCGGGCCCACTCACCCAGCAGTACTTC
TRBJ2-6 | TRBV11-3 | few | TRBD1 | CASSLFLFGQAISGANVLTF | TGTGCCAGCAGCTTATTTTTGTTCGGACAGGCGATCTCTGGGGCCAACGTCCTGACTTTC
TRBJ1-3 | TRBV7-9 | . | . | CASSSTLIPPGGNTIYF | TGTGCCAGCAGCTCTACTCTCATTCCGCCGGGAGGAAACACCATATATTTT
TRBJ1-1 | TRBV30 | . | . | CAWSVAPRGTEAFF | TGTGCCTGGAGTGTGGCCCCACGGGGGACTGAAGCTTTCTTT
TRBJ1-2 | TRBV6-1 | many | . | CASRGRTRYGYTF | TGTGCCAGCAGGGGACGGACGCGCTATGGCTACACCTTC
TRBJ1-1 | TRBV29-1 | many | . | CSGGSTEAFF | TGCAGCGGCGGGAGCACTGAAGCTTTCTTT
TRBJ1-4 | TRBV6-5 | . | . | CASSYREKENLFF | TGTGCCAGCAGCTACAGGGAGAAAGAAAACCTGTTTTTT
TRBJ2-7 | TRBV7-8 | many | TRBD1 | CASRWTGGHEQYF | TGTGCCAGCAGGTGGACAGGGGGACACGAGCAGTACTTC
TRBJ2-7 | TRBV6-1 | . | . | CASSHAGEQYF | TGTGCCAGCAGTCATGCAGGGGAGCAGTACTTC
TRBJ2-5 | TRBV10-3 | few | . | CATLGLAEETQYF | TGTGCCACCCTAGGGCTAGCTGAAGAGACCCAGTACTTC
TRBJ1-1 | TRBV28 | many | . | CASSPSQVTEAFF | TGTGCCAGCAGCCCATCCCAAGTTACTGAAGCTTTCTTT
TRBJ2-5 | TRBV7-2 | many | TRBD2 | CASSRLAGVQETQYF | TGTGCCAGCAGCCGACTAGCGGGAGTGCAAGAGACCCAGTACTTC
TRBJ2-4 | TRBV2 | many | . | CASSARVGIQYF | TGTGCCAGCAGTGCCCGAGTTGGCATTCAGTACTTC
TRBJ2-7 | TRBV6-2/TRBV6-3 | many | . | CASSYGAGAYEQYF | TGTGCCAGCAGTTACGGGGCAGGTGCCTACGAGCAGTACTTC
TRBJ2-7 | TRBV20-1 | . | . | CSANSGFGDYEQYF | TGCAGTGCAAACTCAGGGTTTGGTGACTACGAGCAGTACTTC
TRBJ2-1 | TRBV19 | . | TRBD2 | CASMRGGYNEQFF | TGTGCCAGTATGCGGGGGGGCTACAATGAGCAGTTCTTC
TRBJ1-1 | TRBV20-1 | many | . | CSARATSPGTEAFF | TGCAGTGCTAGAGCTACCTCTCCGGGCACTGAAGCTTTCTTT
TRBJ2-5 | TRBV6-1 | . | TRBD2 | CAGSLSELAVQETQYF | TGTGCCGGCAGTCTTTCGGAACTAGCGGTACAAGAGACCCAGTACTTC
TRBJ1-1 | TRBV30 | . | . | CAWIPFQGLTEAFF | TGTGCCTGGATACCTTTCCAGGGATTGACTGAAGCTTTCTTT
TRBJ1-2 | TRBV7-9 | few | . | CASSPTLRDRNYGYTF | TGTGCCAGCAGCCCGACCCTCCGGGACCGAAACTATGGCTACACCTTC
TRBJ1-2 | TRBV10-3 | many | TRBD1 | CAISDGEGQGLFGYTF | TGTGCCATCAGCGATGGAGAGGGACAGGGGTTATTTGGCTACACCTTC
TRBJ2-3 | TRBV27 | many | . | CASVSGRGTFTQYF | TGTGCCAGTGTATCGGGACGGGGCACTTTTACGCAGTATTTT
TRBJ1-3 | TRBV15 | . | TRBD1 | CATSRGGQGGSGNTIYF | TGTGCCACCAGCAGAGGGGGACAGGGTGGATCTGGAAACACCATATATTTT
TRBJ1-1 | TRBV30 | few | . | CAWSVSQGIDEAFF | TGTGCCTGGAGTGTATCGCAGGGGATAGATGAAGCTTTCTTT
TRBJ2-7 | TRBV6-2/TRBV6-3 | . | TRBD1 | CASSTRQGYEQYF | TGTGCCAGCAGTACGAGACAGGGCTACGAGCAGTACTTC
TRBJ1-2 | TRBV7-9 | . | . | CASSLGLGTHDGYTF | TGTGCCAGCAGCTTAGGGTTGGGGACACACGATGGCTACACCTTC
TRBJ2-7 | TRBV6-5 | many | . | CASSYSRDISYEQYF | TGTGCCAGCAGTTACTCGAGGGACATCTCCTACGAGCAGTACTTC
TRBJ2-7 | TRBV7-2 | many | . | CASSPTGTSYEQYF | TGTGCCAGCAGCCCGACAGGAACCTCTTATGAGCAGTACTTC
TRBJ2-5 | TRBV19 | . | . | CASSISAFETQYF | TGTGCCAGTAGTATCAGTGCGTTTGAGACCCAGTACTTC
TRBJ2-5 | TRBV27 | many | TRBD2 | CASSSASGGNQETQYF | TGTGCCAGCAGTTCAGCTAGCGGGGGTAATCAAGAGACCCAGTACTTC
TRBJ1-1 | TRBV19 | many | . | CASKGLREGTEAFF | TGTGCCAGTAAGGGGTTGAGAGAGGGGACTGAAGCTTTCTTT
TRBJ2-5 | TRBV7-9 | . | . | CASSLLGELQETQYF | TGTGCCAGCAGCCTCCTGGGAGAGCTCCAAGAGACCCAGTACTTC
TRBJ1-6 | TRBV28 | few | . | CASSFSGGQRSPLHF | TGTGCCAGCAGTTTCAGCGGGGGGCAACGTTCACCCCTCCACTTT
TRBJ2-7 | TRBV6-1 | few | . | CASSPGGAGQHYEQYF | TGTGCCAGCAGTCCGGGGGGGGCGGGACAGCACTACGAGCAGTACTTC
TRBJ1-1 | TRBV20-1 | few | . | CSASGEVNTEAFF | TGCAGTGCTAGCGGGGAAGTGAACACTGAAGCTTTCTTT
TRBJ1-1 | TRBV7-2 | . | TRBD1 | CASSPGQGTFGTEAFF | TGTGCCAGCAGCCCGGGACAGGGGACGTTTGGCACTGAAGCTTTCTTT
TRBJ2-6 | TRBV6-1 | many | . | CASGQSYRSGANVLTF | TGTGCCAGTGGACAGTCCTACCGATCTGGGGCCAACGTCCTGACTTTC
TRBJ2-2 | TRBV6-2/TRBV6-3 | many | . | CASSYLNTGELFF | TGTGCCAGCAGTTACTTGAACACCGGGGAGCTGTTTTTT
TRBJ1-1 | TRBV7-6 | . | . | CASSLDDSMNTEAFF | TGTGCCAGCAGCTTAGATGACAGTATGAACACTGAAGCTTTCTTT
TRBJ1-2 | TRBV7-8 | many | TRBD1 | CASSPRTGKGYGYTF | TGTGCCAGCAGTCCACGGACAGGGAAGGGCTATGGCTACACCTTC
TRBJ1-1 | TRBV2 | many | . | CASSRTGEAEAFF | TGTGCCAGCAGCCGGACCGGGGAAGCCGAAGCTTTCTTT
TRBJ1-6 | TRBV7-2 | . | . | CASSLTAVYSPLHF | TGTGCCAGCAGCCTGACAGCCGTTTATTCACCCCTCCACTTT
TRBJ2-2 | TRBV24-1 | few | . | CATSDLTGTVAGELFF | TGTGCCACCAGTGATCTAACAGGGACTGTAGCCGGGGAGCTGTTTTTT
TRBJ2-2 | TRBV2 | many | . | CASKATINTGELFF | TGTGCCAGCAAAGCTACCATCAACACCGGGGAGCTGTTTTTT
TRBJ1-2 | TRBV6-1 | few | TRBD1 | CASSEGQSLYGYTF | TGTGCCAGCAGTGAGGGACAGTCCCTCTATGGCTACACCTTC
TRBJ2-5 | TRBV30 | many | . | CAWSASGETQYF | TGTGCCTGGAGTGCCTCTGGAGAGACCCAGTACTTC
TRBJ1-2 | TRBV28 | many | . | CASSYPGTLANYGYTF | TGTGCCAGCAGCTACCCCGGGACCCTTGCTAACTATGGCTACACCTTC
TRBJ1-6 | TRBV6-2/TRBV6-3 | many | TRBD1 | CASSYFPGQGSSSPLHF | TGTGCCAGCAGTTACTTCCCGGGACAGGGGTCGAGTTCACCCCTCCACTTT
TRBJ1-3 | TRBV12-3/TRBV12-4 | many | . | CASSFWGQDGNTIYF | TGTGCCAGCAGCTTTTGGGGGCAGGACGGAAACACCATATATTTT
TRBJ1-4 | TRBV7-3 | few | . | CASSFRGQKNEKLFF | TGTGCCAGCAGCTTCCGTGGACAGAAGAATGAAAAACTGTTTTTT
TRBJ1-5 | TRBV12-5 | many | . | CASGLGAINQPQHF | TGTGCTAGTGGTTTGGGGGCGATCAATCAGCCCCAGCATTTT
TRBJ1-2 | TRBV7-9 | . | . | CASSSTGPVGYTF | TGTGCCAGCAGCTCTACAGGTCCCGTCGGCTACACCTTC
TRBJ2-7 | TRBV6-1 | many | . | CASSQRPYEQYF | TGTGCCAGCAGTCAACGGCCGTACGAGCAGTACTTC
TRBJ2-7 | TRBV25-1 | few | TRBD2 | CASTEGGGEQYF | TGTGCCAGCACCGAGGGCGGGGGAGAGCAGTACTTC
TRBJ1-1 | TRBV28 | many | . | CASSFGQSNTEAFF | TGTGCCAGCAGTTTTGGACAGTCGAACACTGAAGCTTTCTTT
TRBJ2-5 | TRBV20-1 | many | TRBD1 | CSAPGTGFERETQYF | TGCAGTGCGCCCGGGACAGGGTTTGAGAGAGAGACCCAGTACTTC
TRBJ2-4 | TRBV4-1 | . | TRBD1 | CASSRLWTGGDIQYF | TGCGCCAGCAGCCGACTTTGGACAGGGGGGGACATTCAGTACTTC
TRBJ2-7 | TRBV6-1 | many | . | CASKGRGSEQYF | TGTGCCAGCAAAGGCAGGGGTAGCGAGCAGTACTTC